This TCR beta chain stems from a study of blood T cell repertoires in COVID-19. Turning to the study itself: COVID-19 samples, acute and convalescent, were from the United States, Italy and Spain.

V lost 0 bases and J lost 5, with 13 bases in between. The CDR3 is 15 residues long. Germline values: CDR1 MNHEY, CDR2 SVGEGT. Assay used: immunoSEQ multiplex PCR; TCRdb lists only in-frame clones, some missing. This table holds about 280,000 clones, around 88% found once. The sequencing input was peripheral blood. This clonotype originated in a woman in her 70s with COVID-19, enrolled during active disease. The V and J genes are TRBV6-2 or TRBV6-3 and TRBJ1-1; D call uncertain. The CDR3 is CASSYSNRVWTEAFF. CDR3 bases: TGTGCCAGCAGTTACTCGAACCGGGTTTGGACTGAAGCTTTCTTT.